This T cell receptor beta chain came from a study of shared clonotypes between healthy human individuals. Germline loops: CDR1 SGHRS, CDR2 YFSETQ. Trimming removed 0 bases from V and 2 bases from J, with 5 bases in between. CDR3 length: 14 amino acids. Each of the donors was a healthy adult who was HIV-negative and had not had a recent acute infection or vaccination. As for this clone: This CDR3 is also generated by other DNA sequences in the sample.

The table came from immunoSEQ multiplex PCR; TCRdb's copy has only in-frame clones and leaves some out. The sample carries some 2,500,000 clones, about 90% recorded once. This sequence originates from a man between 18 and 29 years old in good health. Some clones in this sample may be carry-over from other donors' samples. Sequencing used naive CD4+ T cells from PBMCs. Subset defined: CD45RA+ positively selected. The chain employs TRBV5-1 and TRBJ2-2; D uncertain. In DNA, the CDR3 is TGCGCCAGCAGCTTGGGGGGTAACACCGGGGAGCTGTTTTTT. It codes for CASSLGGNTGELFF. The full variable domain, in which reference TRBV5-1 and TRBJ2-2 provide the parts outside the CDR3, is KAGVTQTPRYLIKTRGQQVTLSCSPISGHRSVSWYQQTPGQGLQFLFEYFSETQRNKGNFPGRFSGRQFSNSRSEMNVSTLELGDSALYLCASSLGGNTGELFFGEGSRLTVL.